This T cell receptor (beta chain) was captured in a study of cytotoxic CD8 clonotypes in ibrutinib-treated CLL. Overall study: After a median roughly twelve months on treatment (6 to 36), response samples were drawn.

Germline V CDR1 and CDR2: MNHEY, SVGAGI. This CDR3 comprises 13 residues. V lost 6 bases, J lost 8 bases, and 14 bases lay in between. Genomic DNA in a quantity of 2 to 2.5 micrograms was derived from cryopreserved PBMCs for TCR beta libraries. Clones were read by immunoSEQ multiplex PCR, and TCRdb kept only the in-frame ones, dropping some. The sample consists of approximately 300,000 clones, about 80% of them appearing once. The material sequenced was PBMCs, taken before ibrutinib treatment. This TCR came from a human donor with chronic lymphocytic leukemia. The rearrangement links TRBV6-5 to TRBJ1-5, with D unresolved. CDR3 region: CASRRTAAEPQHF. CDR3 in DNA: TGTGCCAGCAGGAGGACTGCCGCGGAGCCCCAGCATTTT.